Below, 21 T cell receptor beta chains from the same sample are listed, as sequenced in a study of OX40 agonist ivuxolimab in advanced cancers. Library construction relied on the immunoSEQ multiplex PCR assay. The clones in this table, taken by TCRdb from immuneACCESS, are in-frame only. Not every clone is retained; where verified, under half of the shortfall comes from an unresolved V gene, and the cause of the rest is unknown. The sample yields around 97,000 clones; roughly nine tenths were counted once. 5.5% of the sample rests with the top ten. Here the sequenced sample was CD4+ or CD8+ T cells sorted from blood, taken in a trial of the OX40 agonist ivuxolimab. The receptors shown here come from an adult with an advanced solid tumor such as melanoma, head and neck, liver or kidney cancer.

This chain connects TRBV7-8 to TRBJ2-5, with D possibly TRBD2 on 7 matching bases. With 1 base removed from V and 2 bases from J, the gap between germline ends came to 14 bases. From germline, CDR1 is SGHVS and CDR2 FQNEAQ. The CDR3 covers 16 residues. CDR3 nucleotides: TGTGCCAGCAGCTTAGGAGGGGGGGCCGGGCAAGAGACCCAGTACTTC. Translation: CASSLGGGAGQETQYF.

This chain's CDR3 is CASSEGRWGQYF. For the CDR3, the DNA is TGTGCCAGCAGTGAGGGTCGTTGGGGGCAGTATTTT. J is TRBJ2-3 and V is TRBV6-1; D remains unclear. This CDR3 is built from 12 residues. Germline CDR1 is MNHNS and CDR2 is SASEGT. Trimming cost V 3 bases and J 11 bases, with 12 bases left between them.

About this clone: This sample also contains other DNA sequences that code for the same CDR3. V and J are TRBV19 and TRBJ2-5; D call uncertain. The CDR3 is made up of 12 amino acids. The germline CDR1 and CDR2 sequences are LNHDA and SQIVND (reference sequence). The ends were cut back, 6 bases at V and 5 bases at J, with 10 bases in the middle. The CDR3 DNA is TGTGCCAGTAGCCCAGGTGGGGAGACCCAGTACTTC. Amino acids: CASSPGGETQYF.

The CDR3 DNA follows: TGTGCCAGCAGCTTGAGTGTCTCCAACACGCATGAAAAACTGTTTTTT. It encodes CASSLSVSNTHEKLFF. The chain combines TRBV5-5 with TRBJ1-4, with D unresolved. V was clipped by 1 base and J by 6 bases, with 16 bases between them. Germline assignment: CDR1 SGHKS and CDR2 YYEKEE (reference sequence). The CDR3 has 16 amino acids.

This clone was detected only a few times. The V gene is TRBV20-1, the J gene TRBJ1-1, with TRBD1 as a possible D gene (6 bases). The germline V and J ends were trimmed by 2 bases and 5 bases, with 6 bases remaining between them. Germline CDR1 reads DFQATT; CDR2 reads SNEGSKA (reference sequence). The CDR3 has 11 amino acids. The CDR3 loop is CSARQGTEAFF. CDR3 nucleotide sequence: TGCAGTGCTAGACAGGGGACTGAAGCTTTCTTT.

The chain links TRBV28 to TRBJ1-5; 7 bases agree with TRBD1. The CDR3 is 17 amino acids. Per the germline V gene, CDR1 is MDHEN and CDR2 is SYDVKM. Germline trimming cut 6 bases from V and 1 base from J; bases unmatched to any gene: 12. The CDR3 DNA reads TGTGCCAGCAGCTATAACAGGGGAGGTTTAAGCAATCAGCCCCAGCATTTT. Residues: CASSYNRGGLSNQPQHF.

The rearrangement joins TRBV4-3 to TRBJ2-1, with 9 bases lining up with TRBD2. The CDR3 runs 15 residues. The germline V gene has CDR1 LGHNA and CDR2 YSLEER. Trimming took 1 base from V and 5 from J; bases not matched to a gene: 3. CDR3 sequence (DNA): TGCGCCAGCAGCCAAGGACTAGCGGAAAACAATGAGCAGTTCTTC. This sequence encodes CASSQGLAENNEQFF.

The chain employs TRBV5-1 and TRBJ2-1; the match to TRBD1 covers 10 bases. CDR1 is SGHRS and CDR2 is YFSETQ in the germline V gene. This CDR3 has 14 residues. The J segment lost 6 bases and the V segment lost 4 bases, leaving 4 bases of the junction unmatched. CDR3: CASSRQGAGNEQFF. The CDR3 DNA sequence: TGCGCCAGCAGCAGACAGGGGGCGGGCAATGAGCAGTTCTTC. Variable domain in full (rest from reference TRBV5-1 and TRBJ2-1): KAGVTQTPRYLIKTRGQQVTLSCSPISGHRSVSWYQQTPGQGLQFLFEYFSETQRNKGNFPGRFSGRQFSNSRSEMNVSTLELGDSALYLCASSRQGAGNEQFFGPGTRLTVL.

The chain uses TRBV7-9 and TRBJ2-5; TRBD1 might be the D (6 bases). V was pared by 0 bases and J by 1 base, with 15 bases between. Germline CDR1 reads SEHNR; CDR2 reads FQNEAQ (reference sequence). The CDR3 has 17 amino acids. DNA of the CDR3: TGTGCCAGCAGCTTAGCGACGGGACAATGGTCCCAAGAGACCCAGTACTTC. Translating it yields CASSLATGQWSQETQYF.

Many counts were recorded for this clone. The CDR3 bases are TGTGCCAGCAGTTCTCGCCCTTCGGGGGGCCAATCACCCCTCCACTTT. Its protein product is CASSSRPSGGQSPLHF. The chain uses TRBV6-5 and TRBJ1-6; D possibly corresponds to TRBD1 (6 bases). CDR3 length: 16 residues. Germline CDR1 MNHEY, CDR2 SVGAGI. The V and J ends lost 4 bases and 10 bases respectively, with 20 bases between them.

The chain has TRBV4-2 and TRBJ1-3, with D hard to call. The germline gives CDR1 LGHNA, CDR2 YNFKEQ. Between the trimmed V and J ends, which lost 0 bases and 0 bases, there was a span of 6 bases. The CDR3 is 15 amino acids. Here the CDR3 reads CASSQDSHSGNTIYF. The CDR3 nucleotides read TGTGCCAGCAGCCAAGACAGCCACTCTGGAAACACCATATATTTT.

J is TRBJ1-2 and V is TRBV9, with D possibly being TRBD1 (6 bases). CDR1 is SGDLS, CDR2 YYNGEE, per germline. Trimming left V 0 bases short and J 5 bases short, with 11 bases between. CDR3 length equals 14 residues. The CDR3 region is CASSVVAGEYGYTF. In DNA, the CDR3 is TGTGCCAGCAGCGTAGTCGCAGGGGAATATGGCTACACCTTC.

The chain links TRBV13 to TRBJ1-1; possibly TRBD1 for D (5 bases). Germline V gene lookup returns CDR1 PRHDT and CDR2 FYEKMQ (reference sequence). The CDR3 extends over 16 amino acids. V gave up 2 bases and J gave up 3 bases, with 16 bases separating them. DNA for the CDR3: TGTGCCAGCAGCTTATCGAGAGGAGCCAGGGACACTGAAGCTTTCTTT. Translation: CASSLSRGARDTEAFF. Combining the CDR3 with reference TRBV13 and TRBJ1-1 gives the whole variable domain AAGVIQSPRHLIKEKRETATLKCYPIPRHDTVYWYQQGPGQDPQFLISFYEKMQSDKGSIPDRFSAQQFSDYHSELNMSSLELGDSALYFCASSLSRGARDTEAFFGQGTRLTVV.

This chain links TRBV5-6 with TRBJ2-5; 13 bases line up with TRBD2. Germline trimming cut 3 bases from V and 5 bases from J; bases unmatched to any gene: 7. The CDR3 is made up of 16 amino acids. Germline-derived CDR1 and CDR2 are SGHDT and YYEEEE. The CDR3 loop is CASSSLAGGVGETQYF. The CDR3 DNA is TGTGCCAGCAGCTCACTAGCGGGAGGGGTAGGGGAGACCCAGTACTTC. The full variable domain, with the rest looked up from reference TRBV5-6 and TRBJ2-5, is DAGVTQSPTHLIKTRGQQVTLRCSPKSGHDTVSWYQQALGQGPQFIFQYYEEEERQRGNFPDRFSGHQFPNYSSELNVNALLLGDSALYLCASSSLAGGVGETQYFGPGTRLLVL.

This clone was found a few times. The chain is built from TRBV27 and TRBJ1-6, with a possible D match to TRBD1 (5 bases). Germline V gives CDR1 MNHEY, CDR2 SMNVEV (reference sequence). Trimming removed 6 bases from V and 10 bases from J, with 13 bases in between. This CDR3 is built from 13 residues. The CDR3 DNA follows: TGTGCCAGCAGGAGGGGAGAAGGGTCACCCCTCCACTTT. This encodes CASRRGEGSPLHF.

This sequence joins TRBV6-5 and TRBJ2-3; D tentatively fits TRBD1 or TRBD2 (5 bases each). Germline CDR1 MNHEY, CDR2 SVGAGI. This CDR3 has 16 amino acids. The V end lost 0 bases, the J end lost 0 bases, and 10 bases lay between the germline ends. CDR3 nucleotides: TGTGCCAGCAGTTACTCGACAGCGGATAGCACAGATACGCAGTATTTT. It encodes CASSYSTADSTDTQYF.

The chain uses TRBV5-1 and TRBJ1-5; D remains unclear. The CDR3 runs 13 residues. CDR1 is SGHRS and CDR2 is YFSETQ in the germline V gene. Between the trimmed V and J ends, which lost 7 bases and 4 bases, there was a span of 12 bases. The chain's CDR3 is CASSFSGNQPQHF. The CDR3 DNA reads as TGCGCCAGCTCTTTTTCCGGGAATCAGCCCCAGCATTTT. The complete variable domain, with remaining parts taken from reference TRBV5-1 and TRBJ1-5, reads KAGVTQTPRYLIKTRGQQVTLSCSPISGHRSVSWYQQTPGQGLQFLFEYFSETQRNKGNFPGRFSGRQFSNSRSEMNVSTLELGDSALYLCASSFSGNQPQHFGDGTRLSIL.

The chain carries TRBV4-3 and TRBJ1-4; 8 bases are a match to TRBD1. J was trimmed by 0 bases and V by 0 bases; bases with no gene match: 18. In germline, CDR1 is LGHNA, CDR2 YSLEER. CDR3 length: 22 residues. Here the CDR3 reads CASSQDLGAGGVFPATNEKLFF. The CDR3 DNA sequence: TGCGCCAGCAGCCAAGATTTGGGGGCAGGGGGCGTATTCCCGGCAACTAATGAAAAACTGTTTTTT.

This chain connects TRBV9 to TRBJ1-2; a weak D match, TRBD1 (5 bases). CDR3 size: 13 residues. CDR1 is SGDLS, CDR2 YYNGEE, per germline. Trimming removed 1 base from V and 6 bases from J, with 10 bases in between. The CDR3 DNA reads TGTGCCAGCAGCGTACGGTGGGGCGATGGCTACACCTTC. Its protein product is CASSVRWGDGYTF.

The rearrangement uses TRBV27 and TRBJ1-5, with 7 bases that match TRBD1. Trimming removed 3 bases from V and 0 bases from J; junction bases left unmatched: 2. This CDR3 has 15 residues. In germline, CDR1 is MNHEY, CDR2 SMNVEV (reference sequence). The chain's CDR3 is CASSFRGSSNQPQHF. The CDR3, as DNA: TGTGCCAGCAGTTTCAGGGGGAGTAGCAATCAGCCCCAGCATTTT.

The rearrangement uses TRBV18 and TRBJ2-5, with 9 bases lining up with TRBD1. J lost 4 bases, V lost 4 bases, and 1 base had no gene match. Germline lookup yields CDR1 KGHSH and CDR2 LQKENI. The CDR3 has 13 residues. The CDR3 reads CASSRQGVETQYF. Written as DNA, the CDR3 is TGTGCCAGCTCACGACAGGGGGTAGAGACCCAGTACTTC.